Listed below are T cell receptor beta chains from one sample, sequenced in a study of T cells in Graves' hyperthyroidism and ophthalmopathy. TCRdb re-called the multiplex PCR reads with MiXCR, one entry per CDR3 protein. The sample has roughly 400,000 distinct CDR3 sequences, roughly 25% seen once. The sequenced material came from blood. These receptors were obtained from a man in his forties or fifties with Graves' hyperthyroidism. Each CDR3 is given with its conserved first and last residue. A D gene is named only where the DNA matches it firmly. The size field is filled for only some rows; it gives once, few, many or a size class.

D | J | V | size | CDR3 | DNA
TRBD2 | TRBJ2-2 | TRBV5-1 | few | CASSGGLAGNTGELFF | TGCGCCAGCAGCGGTGGACTAGCGGGGAACACCGGGGAGCTGTTTTTT
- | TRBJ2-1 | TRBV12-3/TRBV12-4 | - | CASSPPSVGHNEQFF | TGTGCCAGCAGCCCCCCTAGCGTGGGGCATAATGAGCAGTTCTTC
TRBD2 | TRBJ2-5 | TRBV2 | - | CASSRGLALETQYF | TGTGCCAGCAGTAGGGGACTAGCCTTAGAGACCCAGTACTTC
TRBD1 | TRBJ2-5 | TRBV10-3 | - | CAISVDRVGETQYF | TGTGCCATCAGTGTGGACAGGGTCGGCGAGACCCAGTACTTC
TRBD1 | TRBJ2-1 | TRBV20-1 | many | CSAKLPPGATGGHEQFF | TGCAGTGCGAAACTTCCCCCCGGGGCCACAGGGGGACATGAGCAGTTCTTC
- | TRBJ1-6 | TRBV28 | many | CASSLTEAPLHF | TGTGCCAGCAGTTTAACCGAGGCACCCCTCCACTTT
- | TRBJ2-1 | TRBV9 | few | CASSVGGSYNEQFF | TGTGCCAGCAGCGTAGGGGGCTCCTACAATGAGCAGTTCTTC
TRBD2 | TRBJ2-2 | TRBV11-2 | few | CASSTPGLAGTGELFF | TGTGCCAGCAGCACACCGGGACTAGCGGGGACCGGGGAGCTGTTTTTT
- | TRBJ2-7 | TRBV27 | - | CASYSQAGGSYEQYF | TGTGCCAGTTACTCCCAGGCAGGGGGGAGTTACGAGCAGTACTTC
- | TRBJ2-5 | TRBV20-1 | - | CSASNLAPETQYF | TGCAGTGCTAGCAATCTAGCGCCAGAGACCCAGTACTTC
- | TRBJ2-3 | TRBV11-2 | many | CASSPGLRSLDTQYF | TGTGCCAGCAGCCCCGGACTCCGCTCCTTAGATACGCAGTATTTT
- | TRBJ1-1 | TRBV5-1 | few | CASSFFRSGMNTEAFF | TGCGCCAGCAGCTTCTTTCGGTCGGGGATGAACACTGAAGCTTTCTTT
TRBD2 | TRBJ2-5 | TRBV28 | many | CASSFPSLAGEGFGETQYF | TGTGCCAGCAGTTTTCCCTCACTAGCGGGAGAAGGCTTCGGAGAGACCCAGTACTTC
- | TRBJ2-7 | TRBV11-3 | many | CASSFGVGYEQYF | TGTGCCAGCAGCTTCGGCGTGGGCTACGAGCAGTACTTC
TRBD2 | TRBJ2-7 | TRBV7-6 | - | CASSLEGTSGTTYEQYF | TGTGCCAGCAGCTTAGAAGGGACTAGCGGGACTACCTACGAGCAGTACTTC
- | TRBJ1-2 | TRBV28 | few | CASSLNGYTF | TGTGCCAGCAGTTTAAATGGCTACACCTTC
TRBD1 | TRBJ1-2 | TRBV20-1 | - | CSARIDREDGYTF | TGCAGTGCTAGGATCGACAGGGAGGATGGCTACACCTTC
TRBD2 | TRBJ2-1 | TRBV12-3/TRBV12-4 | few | CASKVSGSPYNEQFF | TGTGCCAGCAAAGTTAGCGGGAGTCCCTACAATGAGCAGTTCTTC
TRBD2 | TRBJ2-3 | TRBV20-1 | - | CSALSGRGSTDTQYF | TGCAGTGCTCTGAGCGGGAGGGGTAGCACAGATACGCAGTATTTT
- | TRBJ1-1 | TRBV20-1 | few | CSARAMDSTMNTEAFF | TGCAGTGCTAGGGCTATGGACAGCACCATGAACACTGAAGCTTTCTTT
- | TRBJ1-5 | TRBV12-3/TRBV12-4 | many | CASSLAGSNQPQHF | TGTGCCAGCAGTTTAGCGGGGAGCAATCAGCCCCAGCATTTT
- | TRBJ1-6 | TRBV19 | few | CASSVPRNSPLHF | TGTGCCAGTAGTGTACCGAGGAATTCACCCCTCCACTTT
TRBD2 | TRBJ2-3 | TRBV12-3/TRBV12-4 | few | CASRLAGGRADTQYF | TGTGCCAGCAGGCTAGCGGGAGGACGGGCAGATACGCAGTATTTT
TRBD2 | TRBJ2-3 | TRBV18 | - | CASSQRGTSDYTQYF | TGTGCCAGCTCCCAAAGGGGGACTAGCGACTATACGCAGTATTTT
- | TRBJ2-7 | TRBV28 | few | CASGPFYEQYF | TGTGCCAGCGGACCGTTCTACGAGCAGTACTTC
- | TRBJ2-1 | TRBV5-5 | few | CASSLSPGSRRNEQFF | TGTGCCAGCAGCTTGTCTCCGGGGTCAAGGAGGAATGAGCAGTTCTTC
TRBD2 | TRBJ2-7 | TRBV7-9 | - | CASSLVGTSYEQYF | TGTGCCAGCAGCTTAGTGGGGACTAGCTACGAGCAGTACTTC
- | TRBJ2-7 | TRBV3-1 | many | CASTSVNSPSEQYF | TGTGCCAGCACCAGCGTGAATTCCCCCTCCGAGCAGTACTTC
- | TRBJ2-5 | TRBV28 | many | CASKVEQNQETQYF | TGTGCCAGCAAGGTCGAACAAAACCAAGAGACCCAGTACTTC
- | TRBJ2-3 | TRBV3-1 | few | CASSQVGGSPTDTQYF | TGTGCCAGCAGCCAAGTTGGCGGGTCTCCCACAGATACGCAGTATTTT
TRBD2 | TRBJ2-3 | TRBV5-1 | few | CASSLLLAAYTQYF | TGCGCCAGCAGCTTGCTCCTAGCGGCCTATACGCAGTATTTT
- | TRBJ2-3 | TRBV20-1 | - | CSASLIDTQYF | TGCAGTGCTAGCTTGATAGATACGCAGTATTTT
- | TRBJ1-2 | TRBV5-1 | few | CASSLAGYGYTF | TGCGCCAGCAGCTTGGCTGGGTATGGCTACACCTTC
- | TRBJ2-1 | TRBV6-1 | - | CASNLEGEQFF | TGTGCCAGCAACCTAGAGGGTGAGCAGTTCTTC
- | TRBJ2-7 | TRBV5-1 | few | CASSSRDRGTSGFYEQYF | TGCGCCAGCAGCTCCCGGGACAGGGGGACTAGCGGTTTCTACGAGCAGTACTTC
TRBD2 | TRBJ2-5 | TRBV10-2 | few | CASSGTSGRARLQETQYF | TGCGCCAGCAGTGGGACTAGCGGGAGGGCCCGGCTCCAAGAGACCCAGTACTTC
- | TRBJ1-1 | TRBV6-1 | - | CASSEAGVTEAFF | TGTGCCAGCAGCGAGGCGGGGGTCACTGAAGCTTTCTTT
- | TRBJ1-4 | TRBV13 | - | CASSFRRHNEKLFF | TGTGCCAGCAGCTTCAGGCGGCATAATGAAAAACTGTTTTTT